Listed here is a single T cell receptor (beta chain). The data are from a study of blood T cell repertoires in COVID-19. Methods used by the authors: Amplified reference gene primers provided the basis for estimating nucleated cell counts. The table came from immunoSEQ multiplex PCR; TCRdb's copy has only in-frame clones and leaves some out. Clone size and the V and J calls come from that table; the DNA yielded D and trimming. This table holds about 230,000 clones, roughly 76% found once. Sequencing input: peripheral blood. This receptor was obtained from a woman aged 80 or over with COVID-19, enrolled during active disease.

The CDR3 sequence is CAWSVYGLAGTGANVLTF. The CDR3 bases are TGTGCCTGGAGTGTTTATGGACTAGCGGGAACTGGGGCCAACGTCCTGACTTTC. V gene TRBV30 combines with J gene TRBJ2-6; 12 positions agree with TRBD2. The CDR3 length is 18 residues. Germline assignment: CDR1 GTSNPN and CDR2 SVGIG (reference sequence). Trimming cost V 0 bases and J 2 bases; bases outside gene matches: 5.